This is a list of T cell receptor beta chains from one sample in a study of T cell repertoires in cytomegalovirus infection. TCRdb used MiXCR to reprocess the reads, holding one entry per CDR3 protein. The repertoire consists of some 320,000 distinct CDR3 sequences, with approximately 9.5% occurring once and the leading ten covering 3.5% to 4.5%. Sequenced input: PBMCs. The source of these receptors is a human donor in good health (CMV status not recorded). Some clones in this sample may be carry-over from other donors' samples. Each CDR3 is given with its conserved first and last residue. A D gene is named only where the DNA matches it firmly. Expanded clones are given a class, and other clones once, few, many or no size at all.

TRBD1	many	TRBJ1-1	TRBV7-6	TGTGCCAGCAGCTTCTCAGGGGGAGCGAACACTGAAGCTTTCTTT	CASSFSGGANTEAFF
TRBD2	-	TRBJ2-7	TRBV10-2	TGCGCCAGCGTCCCGGGCGGGAGTCCCTACGAGCAGTACTTC	CASVPGGSPYEQYF
TRBD1	-	TRBJ2-5	TRBV24-1	TGTGCCACCAGTGAAGCAGACAGGGCCCGACAAGAGACCCAGTACTTC	CATSEADRARQETQYF
-	few	TRBJ1-1	TRBV19	TGTGCCAGTAACCCAGGATTCATGAACACTGAAGCTTTCTTT	CASNPGFMNTEAFF
TRBD2	-	TRBJ2-3	TRBV6-5	TGTGCCAGCAACAGCGGGGGGGAGGATACGCAGTATTTT	CASNSGGEDTQYF
-	many	TRBJ2-5	TRBV7-2	TGTGCCAGCAGCTTAGCGATCGAGACCCAGTACTTC	CASSLAIETQYF
-	-	TRBJ2-1	TRBV27	TGTGCCAGCAGTTTATTGCAGGCAATCAGCGATGAGCAGTTCTTC	CASSLLQAISDEQFF
-	-	TRBJ1-1	TRBV4-1	TGCGCCAGCAGCCAAGATCCAGGGGCGGTGAGAGCTTTCTTT	CASSQDPGAVRAFF
-	few	TRBJ1-4	TRBV7-8	TGTGCCAGCAGCTTCGGTGCAAGGGAGGGGAGTGAAAAACTGTTTTTT	CASSFGAREGSEKLFF
-	few	TRBJ2-7	TRBV20-1	TGCAGTGCTAGAGATCTAGGGAGAGTTTACGAGCAGTACTTC	CSARDLGRVYEQYF
-	-	TRBJ1-5	TRBV7-2	TGTGCCAGCAGCTTAGTGGTCGAGGGCCGGCAGCCCCAGCATTTT	CASSLVVEGRQPQHF
-	few	TRBJ2-2	TRBV3-1	TGTGCCAGCAGCCAACGGAGCGTCTCCGGGGAGCTGTTTTTT	CASSQRSVSGELFF
-	many	TRBJ2-1	TRBV28	TGTGCCAGCAGTTTTGGAGTAGGGAACAATGAGCAGTTCTTC	CASSFGVGNNEQFF
-	-	TRBJ2-1	TRBV4-3	TGCGCCAGCAGCCAAGATTTTGTAGGGGTTAGAGAGCAGTTCTTC	CASSQDFVGVREQFF
-	few	TRBJ2-7	TRBV6-6	TGTGCCAGCAGTCCACTAGGCAACTACGAGCAGTACTTC	CASSPLGNYEQYF
-	-	TRBJ2-3	TRBV27	TGTGCCAGCAGTTTAATGGGGGGCGGGCTGACAGATACGCAGTATTTT	CASSLMGGGLTDTQYF
TRBD2	many	TRBJ2-3	TRBV2	TGTGCCAGCACCCAGAAGGGACTAGCGGGAGGACGGCCTAGCACAGATACGCAGTATTTT	CASTQKGLAGGRPSTDTQYF
TRBD2	many	TRBJ2-1	TRBV12-3/TRBV12-4	TGTGCCAGCAGTCCTAGCGGAGGCAGCTCCTACAATGAGCAGTTCTTC	CASSPSGGSSYNEQFF
-	many	TRBJ2-1	TRBV29-1	TGCAGCCTCGAAGGTGTGGGGAAGGGAGAGCAGTTCTTC	CSLEGVGKGEQFF
TRBD2	-	TRBJ2-7	TRBV20-1	TGCAGTGCCCACGAACTAGCGGGCTACGAGCAGTACTTC	CSAHELAGYEQYF
TRBD2	many	TRBJ2-5	TRBV20-1	TGCAGTGCGGAAGGACTAGCGGGGGGTCTCCAAGAGACCCAGTACTTC	CSAEGLAGGLQETQYF
-	-	TRBJ1-2	TRBV7-2	TGTGCCAGCAGCTTAGCAGGGGTTGCTGGCTACACCTTC	CASSLAGVAGYTF
TRBD1	few	TRBJ1-4	TRBV18	TGTGCCAGCTCACCAGCCCCGGGGACAGGGGGTGAAAAACTGTTTTTT	CASSPAPGTGGEKLFF
-	few	TRBJ2-5	TRBV7-9	TGTGCCAGCAGCTTAAGTAGCCAAGAGACCCAGTACTTC	CASSLSSQETQYF
-	many	TRBJ2-6	TRBV11-2	TGTGCCAGCAGCTTAATGGATCCGAAGTTTGCGGCCAACGTCCTGACTTTC	CASSLMDPKFAANVLTF
TRBD2	many	TRBJ2-5	TRBV7-3	TGTGCCAGCGCCCTGGCGGGAGGAGGGGAGACCCAGTACTTC	CASALAGGGETQYF
-	many	TRBJ2-3	TRBV12-3/TRBV12-4	TGTGCCAGCAGCTTAAGGGGGACTAGCACAGATACGCAGTATTTT	CASSLRGTSTDTQYF
TRBD1	many	TRBJ1-6	TRBV5-4	TGTGCCAGCAGCTTAGGACAGGGCTATAATTCACCCCTCCACTTT	CASSLGQGYNSPLHF
TRBD1	-	TRBJ2-1	TRBV5-1	TGCGCCAGCACCCCAGGGGGCGCTTACAATGAGCAGTTCTTC	CASTPGGAYNEQFF
-	many	TRBJ2-1	TRBV30	TGTGCCTGGAGTGTAGGGACTGAGCAGTTCTTC	CAWSVGTEQFF
-	many	TRBJ1-1	TRBV25-1	TGTGCCAGCAGTGGTAGGAGGGCGAACACTGAAGCTTTCTTT	CASSGRRANTEAFF
-	-	TRBJ1-4	TRBV6-6	TGTGCCAGCAGTGGACGGTTTGGGGAAAAACTGTTTTTT	CASSGRFGEKLFF
TRBD1	-	TRBJ1-2	TRBV28	TGTGCCAGCACCCGGACAGGGGGCGGGTATGGCTACACCTTC	CASTRTGGGYGYTF
TRBD1	few	TRBJ1-2	TRBV2	TGTGCCAGCAGTATAACCGGGACAGGGACCTACACCTTC	CASSITGTGTYTF
TRBD1	few	TRBJ1-2	TRBV7-6	TGTGCCAGCAGCTCCTCAGGGGGAAGGGGGGGTGGCTACACCTTC	CASSSSGGRGGGYTF
TRBD1	many	TRBJ1-1	TRBV15	TGTGCCACCAGCAGGGAGGGCAGGGGGCGGAGGACTGAAGCTTTCTTT	CATSREGRGRRTEAFF
-	many	TRBJ1-5	TRBV10-2	TGCGCCACCCGGGGGGCGGGAAATCAGCCCCAGCATTTT	CATRGAGNQPQHF
-	-	TRBJ2-7	TRBV20-1	TGCAGTGCTAGAGCCACGGGGACACGAGCCTACGAGCAGTACTTC	CSARATGTRAYEQYF
-	many	TRBJ2-1	TRBV7-3	TGTGCCAGCAGCCTGGCCAGCAATGAGCAGTTCTTC	CASSLASNEQFF
TRBD2	many	TRBJ2-1	TRBV6-2/TRBV6-3	TGTGCCAGCAGTTCCTCGCGGGAGAGAGCCAATGAGCAGTTCTTC	CASSSSRERANEQFF
TRBD2	-	TRBJ2-2	TRBV7-2	TGTGCCAGCAGCCTAACTAGCGGGAGAGGAAAGACCGGGGAGCTGTTTTTT	CASSLTSGRGKTGELFF
-	-	TRBJ2-1	TRBV12-3/TRBV12-4	TGTGCCAGCAGCCTCGGGGGCAACTCCGAGCAGTTCTTC	CASSLGGNSEQFF
TRBD2	-	TRBJ2-3	TRBV7-2	TGTGCCAGCACCCCCGGGGGGGCAGATACGCAGTATTTT	CASTPGGADTQYF
-	-	TRBJ2-5	TRBV2	TGTGCCAGCAGTGAAGAAGGGGGAGGGGGGGAGACCCAGTACTTC	CASSEEGGGGETQYF
-	few	TRBJ2-3	TRBV6-1	TGTGCCAGCAGTCAAGATCGAGGCTGGACAGATACGCAGTATTTT	CASSQDRGWTDTQYF
TRBD1	many	TRBJ2-3	TRBV7-2	TGTGCCAGCAGCTTAGCGCAGGGGGCTAGTGGAACAGATACGCAGTATTTT	CASSLAQGASGTDTQYF
-	many	TRBJ2-7	TRBV7-2	TGTGCCAGCAGCTTAGGACAGCCCTCCTACGAGCAGTACTTC	CASSLGQPSYEQYF
TRBD1	many	TRBJ1-2	TRBV7-2	TGTGCCAGCAGCTTAGGAGGGGACAGGCGGGAGGGCTACACCTTC	CASSLGGDRREGYTF
-	-	TRBJ1-5	TRBV7-4	TGTGCCAGCAGTTCTGAAGGACTAAATCAGCCCCAGCATTTT	CASSSEGLNQPQHF
TRBD1	-	TRBJ2-5	TRBV7-6	TGTGCCAGCAGGAGGCCGGGACAGGGGAAGGGAGCGACCCAGTACTTC	CASRRPGQGKGATQYF
-	few	TRBJ2-3	TRBV7-6	TGTGCCAGCAGCTCCCGTCGGGAGAAAGGGGGAGATACGCAGTATTTT	CASSSRREKGGDTQYF
-	-	TRBJ2-1	TRBV4-1	TGCGCCAGCAGCCCAGGGGGGGGCGGAGGGGGCCCGGATGAGCAGTTCTTC	CASSPGGGGGGPDEQFF
-	-	TRBJ2-7	TRBV24-1	TGTGCCACCAGTGCCCAGGCGTCCTACGAGCAGTACTTC	CATSAQASYEQYF
TRBD2	-	TRBJ2-3	TRBV3-1	TGTGCCAGCAGCGTGGGAGGGCCCGGAAGCACAGATACGCAGTATTTT	CASSVGGPGSTDTQYF
-	few	TRBJ2-6	TRBV24-1	TGTGCCACCAGTGACAGGGGACTTGGAGGGGCCAACGTCCTGACTTTC	CATSDRGLGGANVLTF
TRBD2	-	TRBJ2-2	TRBV4-2	TGTGCCAGCAGCCAAGATCTAGCGGGGGCCGGGGAGCTGTTTTTT	CASSQDLAGAGELFF
-	many	TRBJ1-5	TRBV7-2	TGTGCCAGCAGCTTAGCACCGCTCAATCAGCCCCAGCATTTT	CASSLAPLNQPQHF